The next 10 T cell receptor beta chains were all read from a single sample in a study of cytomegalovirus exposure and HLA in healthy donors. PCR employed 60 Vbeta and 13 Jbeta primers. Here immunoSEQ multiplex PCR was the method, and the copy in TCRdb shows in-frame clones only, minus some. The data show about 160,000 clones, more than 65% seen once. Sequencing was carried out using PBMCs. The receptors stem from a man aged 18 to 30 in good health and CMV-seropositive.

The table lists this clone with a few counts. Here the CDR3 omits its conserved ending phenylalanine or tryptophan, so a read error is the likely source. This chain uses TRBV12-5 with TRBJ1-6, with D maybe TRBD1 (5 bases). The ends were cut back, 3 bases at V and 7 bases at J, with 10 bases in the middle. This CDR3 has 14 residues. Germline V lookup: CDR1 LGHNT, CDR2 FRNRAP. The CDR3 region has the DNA TGTGCTAGTGGTTTCGACAGTAAAAATTCACCCCTCCACCTT. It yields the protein CASGFDSKNSPLHL.

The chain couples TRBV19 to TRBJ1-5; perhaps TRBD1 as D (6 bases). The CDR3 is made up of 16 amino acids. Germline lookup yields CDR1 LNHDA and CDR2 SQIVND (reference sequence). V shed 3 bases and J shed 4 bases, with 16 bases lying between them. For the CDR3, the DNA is TGTGCCAGTAGTATTGGGGGGGCTCGGACAAATCAGCCCCAGCATTTT. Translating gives CASSIGGARTNQPQHF.

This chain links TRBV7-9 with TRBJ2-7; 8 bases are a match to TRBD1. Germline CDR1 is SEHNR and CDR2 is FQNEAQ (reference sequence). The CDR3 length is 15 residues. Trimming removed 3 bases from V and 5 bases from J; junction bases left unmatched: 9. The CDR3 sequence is CASSLWGDRIDEQYF. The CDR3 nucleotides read TGTGCCAGCAGCTTGTGGGGGGACAGGATCGACGAGCAGTACTTC.

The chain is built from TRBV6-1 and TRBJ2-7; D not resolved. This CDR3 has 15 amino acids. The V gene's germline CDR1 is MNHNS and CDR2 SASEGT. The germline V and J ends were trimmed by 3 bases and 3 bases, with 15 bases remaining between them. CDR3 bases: TGTGCCAGCAGTGACCCTTCCTCCCTGTACTACGAGCAGTACTTC. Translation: CASSDPSSLYYEQYF.

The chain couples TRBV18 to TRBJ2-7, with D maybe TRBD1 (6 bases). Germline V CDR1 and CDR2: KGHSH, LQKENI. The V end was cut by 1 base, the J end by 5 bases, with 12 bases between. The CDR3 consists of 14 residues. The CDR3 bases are TGTGCCAGCTCACCACGGTTGGCAGGGGACGAGCAGTACTTC. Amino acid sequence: CASSPRLAGDEQYF.

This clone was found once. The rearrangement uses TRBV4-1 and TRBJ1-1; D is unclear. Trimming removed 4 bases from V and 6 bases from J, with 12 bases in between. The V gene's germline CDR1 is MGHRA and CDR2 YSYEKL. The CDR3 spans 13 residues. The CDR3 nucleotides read TGCGCCAGCAGCCCCATGCTAGGCCCTGAAGCTTTCTTT. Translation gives CASSPMLGPEAFF.

The CDR3 DNA sequence: TGTGCCTGGAGTGGCGGCAGCCCTTTTGACTATGGCTACACCTTC. Amino acids: CAWSGGSPFDYGYTF. The chain recombines TRBV30 with TRBJ1-2; D not resolved. Germline assignment: CDR1 GTSNPN and CDR2 SVGIG (reference sequence). The CDR3 has 15 residues. Trimming cost V 1 base and J 3 bases, with 15 bases left between them.

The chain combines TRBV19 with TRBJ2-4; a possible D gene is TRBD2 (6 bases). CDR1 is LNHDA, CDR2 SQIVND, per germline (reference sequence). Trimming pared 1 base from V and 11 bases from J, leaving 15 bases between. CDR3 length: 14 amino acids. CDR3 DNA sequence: TGTGCCAGTAGTATAGGTGGGGGGAACTACCTTCAGTACTTC. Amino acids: CASSIGGGNYLQYF.

The CDR3 DNA reads TGTGCCGCTGGGGTTTGGAGCGGGGGCAACTATGGCTACACCTTC. It codes for CAAGVWSGGNYGYTF. The rearrangement uses TRBV7-8 and TRBJ1-2; perhaps TRBD1 as D (6 bases). The CDR3 contains 15 residues. CDR1 SGHVS and CDR2 FQNEAQ come from the germline V gene. Trimming took 11 bases from V and 2 from J, leaving 21 bases between them. Variable domain in full (rest from reference TRBV7-8 and TRBJ1-2): GAGVSQSPRYKVAKRGQDVALRCDPISGHVSLFWYQQALGQGPEFLTYFQNEAQLDKSGLPSDRFFAERPEGSVSTLKIQRTQQEDSAVYLCAAGVWSGGNYGYTFGSGTRLTVV.

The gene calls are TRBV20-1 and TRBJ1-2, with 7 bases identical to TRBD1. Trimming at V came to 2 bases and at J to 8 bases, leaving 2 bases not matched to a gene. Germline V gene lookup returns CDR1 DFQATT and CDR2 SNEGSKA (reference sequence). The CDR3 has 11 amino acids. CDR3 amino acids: CSARTGAGYTF. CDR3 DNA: TGCAGTGCTAGAACAGGGGCCGGCTACACCTTC.